A single T cell receptor (beta chain) is shown here with its context. This clonotype was observed many times. The antigen it recognizes is unknown. The input lacks base qualities; no much larger clone sits a single base away. For CDR1 and CDR2, the germline V gene lists MNHEY and SVGEGT. There are 14 amino acids in the CDR3, from cysteine to phenylalanine inclusive. The retained sequence is limited to the CDR3, 42 bases, with the frame set at the first base. Trimming removed 4 bases from V and 3 bases from J; the gene matches leave 5 bases unexplained. Receptors were amplified or captured by 5' RACE. The data were produced on an Illumina HiSeq 2000. A universal primer binding site was added through template switching, and the final cDNA carried a unique molecular identifier so that TCR cDNA molecules could be counted accurately. First-strand cDNA for TCR alpha and beta chains was synthesized from specific primers in the conserved constant-segment region. To control for contamination, each cDNA library was double barcoded with a SMART-Mk sample barcode plus Illumina barcodes. TruSeq adapter sequences along with Illumina sample barcodes were introduced in two successive PCR steps. TCR alpha and beta cDNA libraries were sequenced on the Illumina HiSeq platform with custom primers. As for how the authors treated the data: Raw reads were processed with MiGEC to extract unique molecular identifiers, and MiXCR was used to determine CDR3 positions. For each individual, recombination models were inferred using an EM algorithm with the repgenHMM and IGoR tools. The tcR package in R was used for shared clonotype analysis, with sharing normalized by the product of cloneset sizes. To study raw recombination free of thymic and clonal selection effects, out-of-frame nonproductive sequences were analyzed. TCRdb reanalyzed the raw reads on its own, using fastp at Q25 for trimming and MiXCR for clone calling, and kept in-frame beta chains. Rows matching on CDR3 protein sequence are summarized as one entry with the most common DNA and genes. What appears here as the V and J calls and clone size reflects TCRdb's work, not the paper's. Here the sample has 750,000 to 950,000 distinct CDR3 sequences; 9% to 15% occur a single time. In total, the top ten clones hold 1.5% to 2% of the sample.

The sample is drawn from a study of identical twins (dated by TCRdb to about 2016). Background on the whole study: The study deep-sequenced TCR alpha and beta repertoires from monozygotic twins, unrelated adults of various ages and cord blood to test whether fetal clonotypes persist. To rule out contamination, replicate twin experiments were performed at different times with different library preparation protocols. Summary of the overall study and its limitations: Recombination models systematically underestimated out-of-frame TCR alpha sharing in monozygotic twins but agreed with sharing between unrelated individuals. Abundant cord blood beta clonotypes had fewer insertions, young adult naive repertoires showed a similar but weaker trend, and memory repertoires showed no such trend. Compared with coincidental sharing between unrelated individuals, out-of-frame TCR alpha sequences shared between twins showed an excess of sequences with low generation probability. Excess twin sharing in beta out-of-frame sequences was weaker because fewer shared sequences lowered the signal-to-noise ratio. Invariant T cells such as MAIT and iNKT could partly confound zero-insertion analyses, though diverse VJ usage argued against this for most clonotypes. Because the same donors could not be followed over many years, the conclusions relied on cross-sectional statistical analysis.

Only healthy Caucasian donors were included. The twin cohort consisted of three pairs of female monozygotic twins, all aged 18 to 29 years. Peripheral blood mononuclear cells were used as the source from which RNA for TCR libraries was isolated. The same data also went into a second study, on yellow fever vaccine responses in identical twins. That second publication adds: The T cell response to vaccination in identical twins was reported by the authors to appear partly convergent and partly personalized. In identical twins, the study followed T cell clones that responded to the vaccine with precision.

The sequenced sample was PBMCs. The rearranged segments are TRBV6-2 or TRBV6-3 and TRBJ1-2, with 7 central nucleotides matching TRBD1. This sequence originates from a woman under 30 in good health. The nucleotides read TGTGCCAGCAGTTTGGGGACAGACTACTATGGCTACACCTTC. The encoded protein is CASSLGTDYYGYTF.